This entry concerns a single T cell receptor (beta chain). Antigen: not known. The PCR ran on 60 Vbeta and 13 Jbeta primers. Repertoires were generated with immunoSEQ multiplex PCR, while TCRdb's copy carries only in-frame clones and drops some. Among more than 110,000 clones listed, 65% to 85% were seen once. The data derive from a study of cytomegalovirus exposure and HLA in healthy donors. Study at large: Early release data held approximately 81 million unique TCRs from HLA-typed donors. Study-wide results and caveats: A few V segments could not be told apart, such as TRBV6-2 and TRBV6-3, and were left out. A later analysis revealed that TCR association rates differed between HLA loci, peaking at DRB1 and bottoming out at HLA-C.

The CDR3 has 17 residues. Trimming shortened V by 5 bases and J by 0 bases, and 16 bases separated the two germline ends. The germline V gene encodes CDR1 PRHDT and CDR2 FYEKMQ (reference sequence). The chain is built from TRBV13 and TRBJ2-2, with D perhaps matching TRBD1 (6 bases). This receptor was identified in a man younger than 35 in good health and CMV-seronegative. The sample was PBMCs. The CDR3 reads CASSPKQGVANTGELFF. The CDR3, as DNA: TGTGCCAGCAGCCCGAAACAGGGCGTTGCGAACACCGGGGAGCTGTTTTTT.